The entry below gives a single T cell receptor (beta chain) sequence along with its context. Its target is unknown. Every isolated RNA sample was fully reverse transcribed, so sequencing captured expressed TCRB transcripts. Repertoires were generated with immunoSEQ multiplex PCR, while TCRdb's copy carries only in-frame clones and drops some. Here the sample spans about 700,000 clones, about an eighth being singletons. This record belongs to a study of beta chain features in type 1 diabetes. Whole-study findings and limits: Shorter TCRB CDR3s, moderately but significantly so, were found in Type 1 diabetes patients in all four CD4+ subsets. High-TCR-expressing cells could be over-represented by cDNA sequencing.

The sample was naive CD4+ T cells from blood. This TCR came from a man aged 18 to 29 with type 1 diabetes.

CDR3 region: CASSPQRGVSYEQYF. The CDR3 nucleotides read TGTGCCAGCAGTCCCCAGAGGGGGGTCTCCTACGAGCAGTACTTC. V is TRBV6-5 and J is TRBJ2-7; D possibly matches TRBD1 or TRBD2 (6 bases each). Trimming shortened V by 5 bases and J by 0 bases, and 14 bases separated the two germline ends. The CDR3 covers 15 residues. Germline V gene sequence: CDR1 MNHEY, CDR2 SVGAGI.